The present T cell receptor beta chain was sequenced within a study of OX40 agonist ivuxolimab in advanced cancers. Study-level results: Some nonresponders also had low normalized T-cell clonal expansion.

A word on this clone: Antigen specificity is unknown.

The CDR3 length is 15 residues. V was pared by 6 bases and J by 6 bases, with 9 bases of the junction left unmatched. Germline V gives CDR1 KGHSH, CDR2 LQKENI. Profiled with immunoSEQ multiplex PCR; TCRdb holds only in-frame clones, not every one. The sample lists tens of thousands of clones; about nine tenths were seen once. This rearrangement joins TRBV18 to TRBJ1-2, with 11 bases fitting TRBD1. This sequence originates from an adult with an advanced solid tumor such as melanoma, head and neck, liver or kidney cancer. This specimen was CD4+ or CD8+ T cells sorted from blood, taken in a trial of the OX40 agonist ivuxolimab. Here the CDR3 reads CASSWTGGQENGYTF. CDR3 DNA sequence: TGTGCCAGCTCCTGGACAGGGGGCCAAGAGAATGGCTACACCTTC. Together with reference TRBV18 and TRBJ1-2, the CDR3 gives the full variable domain: NAGVMQNPRHLVRRRGQEARLRCSPMKGHSHVYWYRQLPEEGLKFMVYLQKENIIDESGMPKERFSAEFPKEGPSILRIQQVVRGDSAAYFCASSWTGGQENGYTFGSGTRLTVV.